This T cell receptor beta chain was observed in a study of T cell responses to AZD1222 COVID-19 vaccine. A note on this clone: Its antigen is unidentified.

The repertoire was sequenced with immunoSEQ multiplex PCR; TCRdb's copy has only in-frame clones and lacks some. The sample has about 120,000 clones; about nine tenths are singletons. The CDR3 consists of 15 residues. Overall study results and limits: Clonal diversity may have been underestimated in mostly white British donors.

The source of this sequence is an adult in good health. The chain joins TRBV21-1 to TRBJ2-7; TRBD1 is the table's D call and was not checked against the DNA. TRBV21-1 is a pseudogene segment. The material was peripheral blood, obtained on day 0 of MenACWY control vaccination. The CDR3 nucleotides read TGTGCCAGCAGCAAAGGTCAGGGGGGTCTGGACGAGCAGTACGTC. It encodes CASSKGQGGLDEQYV.